This T cell receptor beta chain was identified in a study of control samples from healthy donors and cancer patients. Some clones are missing from TCRdb's copy, which holds only in-frame ones; the method was immunoSEQ multiplex PCR. Among about 160,000 clones listed, about 94% were seen once. The CDR3 loop spans 19 amino acids. Germline CDR1 and CDR2: LGHNA and YSLEER. The ends were cut back, 0 bases at V and 6 bases at J, with 24 bases in the middle. This TCR came from a woman aged 40-49 years in good health. The sample was blood. The chain uses TRBV4-3 and TRBJ2-1; D unresolved. CDR3 bases: TGCGCCAGCAGCCAAGATTATAGAGTGGGGTTTCAAATATCCAATGAGCAGTTCTTC. Translating gives CASSQDYRVGFQISNEQFF.